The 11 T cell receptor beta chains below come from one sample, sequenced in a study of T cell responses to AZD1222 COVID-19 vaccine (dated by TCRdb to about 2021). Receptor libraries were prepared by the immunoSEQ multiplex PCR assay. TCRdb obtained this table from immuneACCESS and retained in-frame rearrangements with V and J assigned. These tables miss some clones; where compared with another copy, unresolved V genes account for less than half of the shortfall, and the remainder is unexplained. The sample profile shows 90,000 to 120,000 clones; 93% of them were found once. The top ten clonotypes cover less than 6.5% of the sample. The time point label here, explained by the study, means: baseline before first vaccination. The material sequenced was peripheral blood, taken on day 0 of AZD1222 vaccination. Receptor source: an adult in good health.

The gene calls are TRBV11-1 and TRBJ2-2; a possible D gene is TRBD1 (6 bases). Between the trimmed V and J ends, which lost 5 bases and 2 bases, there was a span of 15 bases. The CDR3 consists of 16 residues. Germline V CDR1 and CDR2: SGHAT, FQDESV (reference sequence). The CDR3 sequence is CASSPRTESNTGELFF. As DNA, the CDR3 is TGTGCCAGCAGCCCGAGGACAGAATCTAACACCGGGGAGCTGTTTTTT.

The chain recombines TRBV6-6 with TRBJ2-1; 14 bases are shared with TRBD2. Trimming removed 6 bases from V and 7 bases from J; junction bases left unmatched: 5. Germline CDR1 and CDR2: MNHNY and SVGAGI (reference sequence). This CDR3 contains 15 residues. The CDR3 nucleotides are TGTGCCAGCAGCCAGGGACTAGCGGGAGTTAATGAGCAGTTCTTC. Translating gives CASSQGLAGVNEQFF.

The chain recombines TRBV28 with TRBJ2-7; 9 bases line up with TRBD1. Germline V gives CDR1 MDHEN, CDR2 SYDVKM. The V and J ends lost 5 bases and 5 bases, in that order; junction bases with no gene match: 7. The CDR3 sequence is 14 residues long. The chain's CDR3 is CASSPPGQGNEQYF. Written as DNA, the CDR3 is TGTGCCAGCAGTCCCCCGGGACAGGGCAACGAGCAGTACTTC.

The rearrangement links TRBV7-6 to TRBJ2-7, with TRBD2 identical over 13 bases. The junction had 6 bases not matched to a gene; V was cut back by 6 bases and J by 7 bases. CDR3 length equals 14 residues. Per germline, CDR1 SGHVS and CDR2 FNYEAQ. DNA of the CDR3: TGTGCCAGCAGTTCCGGACTAGCGGGAGTTGAGCAGTACTTC. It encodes CASSSGLAGVEQYF.

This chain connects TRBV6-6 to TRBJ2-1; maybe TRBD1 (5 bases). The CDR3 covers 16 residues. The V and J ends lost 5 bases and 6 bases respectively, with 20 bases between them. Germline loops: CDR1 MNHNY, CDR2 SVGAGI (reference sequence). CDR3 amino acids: CASSQNGQHASNEQFF. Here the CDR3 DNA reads TGTGCCAGCAGTCAAAACGGACAACACGCCAGCAATGAGCAGTTCTTC.

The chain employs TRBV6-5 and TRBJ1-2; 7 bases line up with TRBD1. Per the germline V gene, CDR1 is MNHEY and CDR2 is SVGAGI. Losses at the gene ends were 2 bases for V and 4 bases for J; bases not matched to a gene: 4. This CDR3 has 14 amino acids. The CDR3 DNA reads TGTGCCAGCAGTTACGATACAGGGGCCTATGGCTACACCTTC. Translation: CASSYDTGAYGYTF.

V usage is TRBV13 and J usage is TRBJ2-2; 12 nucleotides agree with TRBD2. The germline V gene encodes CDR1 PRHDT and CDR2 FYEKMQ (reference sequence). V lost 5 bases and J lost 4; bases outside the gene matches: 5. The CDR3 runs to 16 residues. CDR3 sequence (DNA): TGTGCCAGCAGCGTACTAGCGGGAGGAACCACCGGGGAGCTGTTTTTT. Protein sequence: CASSVLAGGTTGELFF.

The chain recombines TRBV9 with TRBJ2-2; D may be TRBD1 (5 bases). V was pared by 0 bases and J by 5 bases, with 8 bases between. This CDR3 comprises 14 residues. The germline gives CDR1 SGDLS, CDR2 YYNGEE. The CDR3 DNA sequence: TGTGCCAGCAGCGTAGCTAAGGGGACCGGGGAGCTGTTTTTT. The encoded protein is CASSVAKGTGELFF.

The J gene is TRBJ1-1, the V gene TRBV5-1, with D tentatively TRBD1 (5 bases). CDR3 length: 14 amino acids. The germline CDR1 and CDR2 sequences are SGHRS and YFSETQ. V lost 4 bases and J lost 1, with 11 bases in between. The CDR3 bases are TGCGCCAGCAGCCAACAGGTTCAGAACACTGAAGCTTTCTTT. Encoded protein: CASSQQVQNTEAFF.

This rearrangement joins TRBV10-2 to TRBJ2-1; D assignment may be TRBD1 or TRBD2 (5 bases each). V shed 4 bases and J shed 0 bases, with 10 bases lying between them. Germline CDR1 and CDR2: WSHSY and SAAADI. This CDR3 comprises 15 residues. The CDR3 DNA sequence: TGCGCCAGCAGTGTAGCAGGGAGCTCCTACAATGAGCAGTTCTTC. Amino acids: CASSVAGSSYNEQFF.

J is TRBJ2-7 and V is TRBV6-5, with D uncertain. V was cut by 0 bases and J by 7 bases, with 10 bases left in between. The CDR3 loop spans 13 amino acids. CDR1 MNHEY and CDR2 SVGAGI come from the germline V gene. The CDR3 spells CASSYSSLVEQYF. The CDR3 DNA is TGTGCCAGCAGTTACTCGTCGCTCGTGGAGCAGTACTTC.